A selection of T cell receptor beta chains follows, all from one sample in a study of cytomegalovirus exposure and HLA in healthy donors. Profiled with immunoSEQ multiplex PCR; TCRdb holds only in-frame clones, not every one. The sample includes tens of thousands of clones, 78% of them seen just once. The sequenced sample consisted of PBMCs. Receptor source: a female donor in good health and CMV-seronegative. The CDR3 runs from the conserved cysteine through the conserved F or W. The order of the fields is J gene, V gene, CDR3 protein.

J: TRBJ2-3
V: TRBV6-5
CDR3: CASSSTSGGAPDTQYF

J: TRBJ2-5
V: TRBV7-6
CDR3: CASSFLSGTSGVRGQYF

J: TRBJ1-1
V: TRBV6-5
CDR3: CASSTTGRGNTEAFF

J: TRBJ2-1
V: TRBV5-4
CDR3: CASSLALSRGVGSYNEQFF

J: TRBJ1-1
V: TRBV5-4
CDR3: CASSLGGGTEAFF

J: TRBJ1-4
V: TRBV5-8
CDR3: CASSMKPGFGNEKLFF

J: TRBJ2-7
V: TRBV5-4
CDR3: CASRSVRGSSYEQYF

J: TRBJ1-2
V: TRBV5-8
CDR3: CASSLGAGNGNYGYTF

J: TRBJ2-6
V: TRBV9
CDR3: CASNGGSGANVLTF

J: TRBJ2-1
V: TRBV4-1
CDR3: CASSQDSRGLYNEQFF

J: TRBJ2-1
V: TRBV7-2
CDR3: CASSPRLGFSAYNEQFF

J: TRBJ1-2
V: TRBV5-1
CDR3: CASSSGQNYGYTF

J: TRBJ1-3
V: TRBV29-1
CDR3: CSVRTGQGGNTIYF

J: TRBJ1-1
V: TRBV5-6
CDR3: CASSLSGTEAFF

J: TRBJ1-1
V: TRBV6-1
CDR3: CASSDFFGAFF

J: TRBJ2-5
V: TRBV18
CDR3: CASSPYQLAAQETQYF

J: TRBJ2-1
V: TRBV15
CDR3: CATSPRGTGTYNEQFF

J: TRBJ2-6
V: TRBV6-1
CDR3: CASTQGSGANVLTF

J: TRBJ1-1
V: TRBV27
CDR3: CASSLFRENTEAFF